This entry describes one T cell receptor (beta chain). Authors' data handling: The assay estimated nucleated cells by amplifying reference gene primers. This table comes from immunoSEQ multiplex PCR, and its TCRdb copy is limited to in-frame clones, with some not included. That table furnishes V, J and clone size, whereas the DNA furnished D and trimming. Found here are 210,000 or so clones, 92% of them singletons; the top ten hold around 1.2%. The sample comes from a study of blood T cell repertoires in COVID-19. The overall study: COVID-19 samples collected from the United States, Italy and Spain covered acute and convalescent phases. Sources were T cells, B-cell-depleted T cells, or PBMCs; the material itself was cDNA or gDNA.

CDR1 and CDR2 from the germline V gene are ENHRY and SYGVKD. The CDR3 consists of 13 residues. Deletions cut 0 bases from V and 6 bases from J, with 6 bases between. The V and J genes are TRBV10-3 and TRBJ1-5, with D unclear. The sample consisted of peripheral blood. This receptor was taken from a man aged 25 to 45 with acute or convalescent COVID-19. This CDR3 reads CAISESNTQPQHF. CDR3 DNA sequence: TGTGCCATCAGTGAGTCGAACACTCAGCCCCAGCATTTT.